This passage covers 9 T cell receptor beta chains from one sample sequenced in a study of OX40 agonist ivuxolimab in advanced cancers. Profiled with immunoSEQ multiplex PCR; TCRdb holds only in-frame clones, not every one. The sample lists 80,000 to 100,000 clones, about 90% seen once, with 0.45% to 0.55% in the top ten. The source was CD4+ or CD8+ T cells sorted from blood, collected in a trial of the OX40 agonist ivuxolimab. The receptors were gathered from an adult with an advanced solid tumor such as melanoma, head and neck, liver or kidney cancer.

V gene TRBV2 combines with J gene TRBJ1-1, with 10 positions matching TRBD1. In germline, CDR1 is SNHLY, CDR2 FYNNEI. This CDR3 has 15 amino acids. Trimming removed 4 bases from V and 5 bases from J; junction bases left unmatched: 7. The CDR3 loop is CASSGPGQGSTEAFF. CDR3 DNA: TGTGCCAGCAGTGGACCGGGACAGGGGAGTACTGAAGCTTTCTTT.

The V gene is TRBV6-1, the J gene TRBJ1-2; unclear D gene. Germline V CDR1 and CDR2: MNHNS, SASEGT. This CDR3 contains 13 residues. The V end lost 3 bases, the J end lost 4 bases, and 9 bases lay between the germline ends. The CDR3 bases are TGTGCCAGCAGTGAGGGGAGAAGCTATGGCTACACCTTC. It is translated as CASSEGRSYGYTF.

This clone appeared a single time. Written as DNA, the CDR3 is TGTGCCAGCAGTATAGCGGGGGGCCCCCAAGAGACCCAGTACTTC. It yields the protein CASSIAGGPQETQYF. The rearrangement links TRBV9 to TRBJ2-5; TRBD2 agrees at 10 bases. The length of the CDR3 is 15 residues. Germline V gene sequence: CDR1 SGDLS, CDR2 YYNGEE. V lost 5 bases and J lost 1; bases outside the gene matches: 5.

The V and J genes are TRBV7-9 and TRBJ1-1; D not resolved. Germline CDR1 SEHNR, CDR2 FQNEAQ (reference sequence). The germline V and J ends were trimmed by 1 base and 4 bases, with 10 bases remaining between them. This CDR3 is 14 amino acids long. CDR3 protein: CASSLGTATTEAFF. As DNA, the CDR3 is TGTGCCAGCAGCTTAGGAACTGCTACCACTGAAGCTTTCTTT.

V and J are TRBV10-3 and TRBJ2-1; D ambiguous. This CDR3 is built from 11 residues. The V gene's germline CDR1 is ENHRY and CDR2 SYGVKD. Trimming removed 0 bases at V and 6 bases at J, with 0 bases between. CDR3 in DNA: TGTGCCATCAGTGAGTCCAATGAGCAGTTCTTC. It yields the protein CAISESNEQFF.

The chain couples TRBV19 to TRBJ2-3, with 10 bases identical to TRBD1. The CDR3 has 15 amino acids. Trimming removed 5 bases from V and 4 bases from J; junction bases left unmatched: 6. The germline CDR1 and CDR2 sequences are LNHDA and SQIVND (reference sequence). The chain's CDR3 is CASSLSGQGSDTQYF. CDR3 bases: TGTGCCAGTAGTCTTTCGGGACAGGGGTCAGATACGCAGTATTTT. Full variable domain (missing parts from reference TRBV19 and TRBJ2-3): DGGITQSPKYLFRKEGQNVTLSCEQNLNHDAMYWYRQDPGQGLRLIYYSQIVNDFQKGDIAEGYSVSREKKESFPLTVTSAQKNPTAFYLCASSLSGQGSDTQYFGPGTRLTVL.

J is TRBJ1-2 and V is TRBV27; TRBD1 agrees at 9 bases. This CDR3 spans 20 amino acids. V dropped 2 bases and J dropped 7; count of bases not matched to a gene: 23. From germline, CDR1 is MNHEY and CDR2 SMNVEV (reference sequence). The CDR3 DNA follows: TGTGCCAGCAGTTTACGCCCCCTTGGGACAGGGACCTCCTTGGACTCTGGCTACACCTTC. Translation gives CASSLRPLGTGTSLDSGYTF.

The CDR3 loop reads CASSLEGLAGGAQYF. The CDR3 nucleotides are TGTGCCAGCAGCTTAGAAGGGCTAGCGGGTGGTGCGCAGTATTTT. The rearrangement joins TRBV7-8 to TRBJ2-3; 8 nucleotides align to TRBD2. V gave up 1 base and J gave up 10 bases; unmatched junction bases: 10. This CDR3 is 15 amino acids long. Looked up from germline, CDR1 is SGHVS and CDR2 is FQNEAQ.

This rearrangement joins TRBV27 to TRBJ2-2, with 12 bases fitting TRBD1. Germline trimming cut 10 bases from V and 0 bases from J; bases unmatched to any gene: 9. CDR1 MNHEY and CDR2 SMNVEV come from the germline V gene (reference sequence). The CDR3 runs 17 residues. The CDR3 sequence: CATQPGQGASNTGELFF. DNA for the CDR3: TGTGCCACCCAACCGGGACAGGGGGCCTCGAACACCGGGGAGCTGTTTTTT.